This is a list of T cell receptor beta chains from one sample in a study of blood T cell repertoires in COVID-19. Sequenced by immunoSEQ multiplex PCR; TCRdb stores in-frame clones only, minus some. The sample holds 120,000 or so clones, roughly 88% seen once. The sequencing sample was made of peripheral blood. These TCRs come from a woman older than 75 with acute or convalescent COVID-19. The CDR3 runs from the conserved cysteine through the conserved F or W. Fields, in order: clone size, J gene, CDR3 length, D gene, V gene, CDR3 DNA, CDR3 protein. D genes are given only for firm matches. Only part of the rows carry a size: once, few, many, or a class if the clone is expanded.

-	TRBJ1-1	14	-	TRBV5-1	TGCGCCAGCAGCTCGGACAGTTTGAACACTGAAGCTTTCTTT	CASSSDSLNTEAFF
few	TRBJ1-1	15	-	TRBV6-5	TGTGCCAGCAGTTACTCGGCAAGAAGTAACACTGAAGCTTTCTTT	CASSYSARSNTEAFF
-	TRBJ1-5	20	-	TRBV21-1	TGTGCCAGCAGCAAATTGGGAATGCGTGGCAGGGGATACGGCAATCAGCCCCAGCATTTT	CASSKLGMRGRGYGNQPQHF
-	TRBJ2-1	14	-	TRBV18	TGTGCCAGCTCCCCAAGGAGGGACTACAATGAGCAGTTCTTC	CASSPRRDYNEQFF
-	TRBJ2-5	12	-	TRBV18	TGTGCCAGCTCGTCTGGAGGAGAGACCCAGTACTTC	CASSSGGETQYF
-	TRBJ2-7	15	TRBD2	TRBV3-1/TRBV3-2	TGTGCCAGCAGCCAAGATCTTACGGGAGGGGCCGAGCAGTACTTC	CASSQDLTGGAEQYF
many	TRBJ2-2	16	TRBD1	TRBV4-2	TGTGCCAGCAGCCAAGCGACTGCGCAGGGGGCCGGGGAGCTGTTTTTT	CASSQATAQGAGELFF
-	TRBJ2-7	13	-	TRBV3-1/TRBV3-2	TGTGCCAGCAGCCAAGGTCCTAGCAACGAGCAGTACTTC	CASSQGPSNEQYF
-	TRBJ2-5	16	TRBD2	TRBV5-1	TGCGCCAGCAGCCGTAGGACTAGCGGGGGAGAAGAGACCCAGTACTTC	CASSRRTSGGEETQYF
-	TRBJ1-5	13	-	TRBV12-3/TRBV12-4	TGTGCCAGCAGCGGACAGAGCAATCAGCCCCAGCATTTT	CASSGQSNQPQHF